This T cell receptor (beta chain) was retrieved from a study of cytomegalovirus exposure and HLA in healthy donors. Researchers ran the PCR with 60 Vbeta and 13 Jbeta primers. Data came from immunoSEQ multiplex PCR; TCRdb stores just in-frame clones and leaves some out. The sample includes about 170,000 clones, approximately 79% of them seen just once. Regarding the study as a whole: Cytomegalovirus status was reportedly diagnosed by the classifier with high sensitivity and specificity. A later analysis found that most CMV-associated TCR beta chains appeared HLA-restricted.

With respect to this clone: Its target is unknown.

What was sequenced was PBMCs. The TCR was taken from a man aged 35 to 55 in good health and CMV-seropositive.

Here the CDR3 reads CATLATGDEKLFF. The CDR3 DNA follows: TGTGCCACGTTGGCGACGGGGGATGAAAAACTGTTTTTT. This rearrangement joins TRBV6-5 to TRBJ1-4, with D tentatively TRBD1 (5 bases). The CDR3 has 13 amino acids. V lost 10 bases and J lost 6, with 15 bases in between. In germline, CDR1 is MNHEY, CDR2 SVGAGI.